This T cell receptor (beta chain) was sequenced during a study of PD-1 blockade in classical Hodgkin lymphoma. The length of the CDR3 is 16 residues. A word on this clone: Its antigen is not identified.

The time point is: cycle 4 day 1 (C4D1), after more than five weeks of nivolumab. Relapse was seen in all patients after autologous stem cell transplantation, and brentuximab vedotin exposure was variable. Measured with immunoSEQ multiplex PCR; TCRdb has only the in-frame clones, and not every one. This table has roughly 40,000 clones, 66% appearing once. The study, taken as a whole, reports: The study found that TCR diversity rose significantly by C4D1 in CD4+ but not CD8+ cells. The diversity seen at baseline in complete responders resembled that of newly diagnosed patients. Reports indicated that newly diagnosed patients had lower baseline TCR diversity than healthy donors did.

The sample consisted of peripheral blood mononuclear cells (PBMCs), taken before the fourth cycle of nivolumab. The rearrangement links TRBV12-1 to TRBJ2-1; the table's D gene call, TRBD2, was not cross checked with the DNA. TRBV12-1 is termed a pseudogene. This sequence originates from a human donor with classical Hodgkin lymphoma. CDR3 region: CASTLAGGAAYNEQFF. CDR3 in DNA: TGTGCCAGCACCCTAGCGGGAGGGGCCGCCTACAATGAGCAGTTCTTC.